This section outlines one T cell receptor beta chain sequence together with its context. The use of genomic DNA as template underpinned the TCR beta VDJ and CDR3 profiling. One entry per CDR3 protein results from TCRdb running MiXCR on the reads. In the table there are under 250,000 distinct CDR3 sequences, approximately 60% of which are singletons. The patients chosen for sequencing had shown expansion of CD8+CD57+ cells (detected by flow cytometry). This specimen comes from a study of CD8+CD57+ T cells in acquired aplastic anemia. Study context: Yields of DNA that came from sorted CD4+ and CD8+ cells averaged roughly 3.3 ug.

The sequencing sample was made of sorted CD4+, CD8+, or CD8+CD57+ T cells (not recorded which) from PBMCs. The TCR sequence derives from a human donor with aplastic anemia.

The CDR3 is CASSLASSGNTIYF. The DNA of the CDR3 is TGTGCCAGCAGCTTGGCGAGCTCTGGAAACACCATATATTTT. The chain combines TRBV5-7 with TRBJ1-3; no reliable D call. TRBV5-7 is assigned to the ORF class and has an uncertain function. The V end was cut by 0 bases, the J end by 0 bases, with 4 bases between. This CDR3 comprises 14 residues.